These T cell receptor beta chains were read from a single sample in a study of T cell responses to AZD1222 COVID-19 vaccine. TCRdb's copy holds only in-frame clones and misses some; the assay was immunoSEQ multiplex PCR. The sample includes 150,000 to 180,000 clones, 70% to 90% of them seen just once. Sequencing used peripheral blood, obtained on day 0 of MenACWY control vaccination. The source of these receptors is an adult in good health. The CDR3 runs from the conserved cysteine through the conserved F or W. Fields, in order: clone size, V gene, J gene, D gene, CDR3 length, CDR3 protein, CDR3 DNA. The D gene is left open where the match is weak. Some rows have no size entry. The others give once, few or many, or a class for an expanded clone.

>.|TRBV4-1|TRBJ1-2|.|14
CASSQDRAGDGYTF
TGCGCCAGCAGCCAAGATCGGGCAGGGGATGGCTACACCTTC
>.|TRBV9|TRBJ2-2|.|16
CASSVEASSNTGELFF
TGTGCCAGCAGCGTAGAGGCGTCCTCGAACACCGGGGAGCTGTTTTTT
>few|TRBV15|TRBJ1-2|.|13
CATTIGTASGYTF
TGTGCCACCACAATAGGGACGGCGTCTGGCTACACCTTC
>few|TRBV6-5|TRBJ2-7|TRBD1|15
CASSYRDRGSYEQYF
TGTGCCAGCAGTTACCGGGACAGGGGCTCCTACGAGCAGTACTTC
>.|TRBV10-1|TRBJ2-7|TRBD2|14
CASSESGRAYEQYF
TGCGCCAGCAGTGAGAGCGGGAGAGCCTACGAGCAGTACTTC
>once|TRBV5-4|TRBJ2-2|.|15
CASSRDLGDTGELFF
TGTGCCAGCAGCCGAGACTTAGGGGACACCGGGGAGCTGTTTTTT
>.|TRBV14|TRBJ1-2|.|13
CASSQETYYGYTF
TGTGCCAGCAGCCAAGAGACTTACTATGGCTACACCTTC
>.|TRBV28|TRBJ1-5|TRBD1|15
CASSPLDRVYQPQHF
TGTGCCAGCAGTCCCTTGGACAGGGTCTATCAGCCCCAGCATTTT
>.|TRBV12-3/TRBV12-4|TRBJ1-2|.|12
CASSFMDYGYTF
TGTGCCAGCAGTTTTATGGACTATGGCTACACCTTC
>.|TRBV5-1|TRBJ2-3|.|16
CASSFQPETHTDTQYF
TGCGCCAGCAGCTTCCAACCCGAAACTCACACAGATACGCAGTATTTT
>.|TRBV15|TRBJ1-6|.|13
CATSSHGDSPLHF
TGTGCCACCAGCAGCCATGGGGATTCACCCCTCCACTTT
>.|TRBV5-4|TRBJ2-4|TRBD1|16
CASSTAGGLAKNIQYF
TGTGCCAGCAGTACAGCAGGGGGCTTAGCCAAAAACATTCAGTACTTC
>.|TRBV5-4|TRBJ1-5|TRBD1|15
CASSLDRGLNQPQHF
TGTGCCAGCAGCCTGGACAGGGGGCTCAATCAGCCCCAGCATTTT
>.|TRBV7-2|TRBJ2-3|.|14
CASSLRAGTDTQYF
TGTGCCAGCAGCTTAAGGGCGGGGACAGATACGCAGTATTTT
>.|TRBV19|TRBJ2-5|.|15
CASSIDRSGRETQYF
TGTGCCAGTAGTATAGATCGGTCGGGGCGGGAGACCCAGTACTTC
>.|TRBV9|TRBJ2-2|TRBD2|15
CASSAGLAGAGELFF
TGTGCCAGCAGCGCGGGACTAGCGGGAGCCGGGGAGCTGTTTTTT
>few|TRBV7-3|TRBJ2-7|.|15
CASSPNAAGQDEQYF
TGTGCCAGCAGCCCAAATGCAGCGGGACAGGACGAGCAGTACTTC
>.|TRBV23-1|TRBJ1-2|TRBD1|14
CASSRTGARGGYTF
TGCGCCAGCAGTCGTACAGGGGCGAGAGGTGGCTACACCTTC
>.|TRBV4-1|TRBJ1-1|TRBD1|15
CASSPRQGTFTEAFF
TGCGCCAGCAGCCCCAGACAGGGGACCTTCACTGAAGCTTTCTTT
>.|TRBV5-1|TRBJ2-7|.|14
CASSHGSPRGEQYF
TGCGCCAGCAGCCACGGATCCCCACGGGGCGAGCAGTACTTC
>once|TRBV5-4|TRBJ2-7|TRBD2|14
CASSKTSGSGEQYF
TGTGCCAGCAGCAAGACTAGCGGGAGCGGCGAGCAGTACTTC
>.|TRBV11-2|TRBJ1-3|TRBD1|18
CASSSGTGGAGGLNTIYF
TGTGCCAGCAGCTCCGGGACAGGGGGCGCGGGTGGATTAAACACCATATATTTT
>.|TRBV10-3|TRBJ1-5|.|12
CAISEGNQPQHF
TGTGCCATCAGTGAGGGGAATCAGCCCCAGCATTTT
>.|TRBV5-1|TRBJ1-1|.|12
CASSFSTTEAFF
TGCGCCAGCAGCTTCAGTACCACTGAAGCTTTCTTT
>.|TRBV10-3|TRBJ1-6|TRBD1|15
CAIKIGTGSTSPLHF
TGTGCCATCAAGATCGGGACAGGGAGTACTTCACCCCTCCACTTT
>.|TRBV19|TRBJ2-4|.|12
CASSFPLGIQYF
TGTGCCAGTAGTTTCCCTCTAGGCATTCAGTACTTC
>.|TRBV11-2|TRBJ1-2|.|16
CASSLDSSAGDYGYTF
TGTGCCAGCAGCTTAGATAGTTCGGCAGGCGACTATGGCTACACCTTC
>once|TRBV24-1|TRBJ1-2|.|15
CATSGGRDTRYGYTF
TGTGCCACCAGTGGGGGACGGGACACCCGATATGGCTACACCTTC
>.|TRBV6-5|TRBJ1-2|.|12
CASRAGGYGYTF
TGTGCCAGCAGAGCTGGGGGGTATGGCTACACCTTC
>.|TRBV6-5|TRBJ1-2|TRBD1|14
CASSPTGGGLLYTF
TGTGCCAGCAGCCCCACAGGGGGTGGTTTGCTCTACACCTTC
>.|TRBV11-2|TRBJ2-7|.|16
CASSLRGRDTFYEQYF
TGTGCCAGCAGCTTAAGGGGCAGAGATACTTTCTACGAGCAGTACTTC
>.|TRBV6-2/TRBV6-3|TRBJ2-2|.|12
CASSSNTGELFF
TGTGCCAGCAGTTCGAACACCGGGGAGCTGTTTTTT
>.|TRBV25-1|TRBJ1-4|TRBD1|13
CASRQGANEKLFF
TGTGCCAGTAGACAGGGTGCTAATGAAAAACTGTTTTTT
>.|TRBV11-3|TRBJ2-2|TRBD2|14
CASSKGGGTGELFF
TGTGCCAGCAGCAAAGGCGGGGGTACCGGGGAGCTGTTTTTT
>.|TRBV11-1|TRBJ1-5|TRBD1|14
CASSYRGGNQPQHF
TGTGCCAGCAGTTACAGGGGTGGCAATCAGCCCCAGCATTTT
>few|TRBV21-1|TRBJ1-6|.|18
CASIPINDRGRCNSPLHF
TGTGCCAGCATCCCGATTAACGACAGGGGGCGATGTAATTCACCCCTCCACTTT
>.|TRBV19|TRBJ1-1|.|14
CASSTWTENTEAFF
TGTGCCAGTAGTACCTGGACAGAGAACACTGAAGCTTTCTTT
>few|TRBV5-1|TRBJ1-1|TRBD1|16
CASSLAGQGSATEAFF
TGCGCCAGCAGCTTGGCTGGACAGGGGTCTGCCACTGAAGCTTTCTTT
>.|TRBV28|TRBJ2-1|.|13
CASSKLPGNEQFF
TGTGCCAGCAGTAAGCTTCCGGGCAATGAGCAGTTCTTC
>.|TRBV29-1|TRBJ2-3|TRBD1|13
CSVRQGVTDTQYF
TGCAGCGTTCGACAGGGAGTGACAGATACGCAGTATTTT
>once|TRBV6-5|TRBJ1-2|.|15
CASSQNPHPNYGYTF
TGTGCCAGCAGTCAGAACCCGCACCCTAACTATGGCTACACCTTC
>.|TRBV18|TRBJ1-2|.|13
CASSPPGNYGYTF
TGTGCCAGCTCACCACCTGGGAACTATGGCTACACCTTC
>.|TRBV11-3|TRBJ2-1|.|13
CASSLNRVNEQFF
TGTGCCAGCAGCTTAAACAGAGTAAATGAGCAGTTCTTC
>.|TRBV7-3|TRBJ1-1|.|12
CASSLDGREAFF
TGTGCCAGCAGCCTGGACGGGCGTGAAGCTTTCTTT
>.|TRBV5-6|TRBJ1-1|.|13
CASSLVVGTEAFF
TGTGCCAGCAGCTTGGTGGTGGGAACTGAAGCTTTCTTT
>.|TRBV24-1|TRBJ2-2|.|16
CATSDPPGLNTGELFF
TGTGCCACCAGTGATCCTCCGGGGTTGAACACCGGGGAGCTGTTTTTT
>once|TRBV24-1|TRBJ2-7|.|12
CATSDRTGTPYF
TGTGCCACCAGTGATCGAACCGGGACGCCTTATTTC
>.|TRBV5-1|TRBJ2-3|.|14
CASRDPRGADTQYF
TGCGCCAGCAGGGACCCGAGGGGAGCAGATACGCAGTATTTT
>.|TRBV24-1|TRBJ1-2|.|15
CATSAPEGGDYGYTF
TGTGCCACCAGTGCACCAGAAGGAGGGGACTATGGCTACACCTTC
>.|TRBV5-1|TRBJ2-2|.|15
CASSKISGVTGELFF
TGCGCCAGCAGTAAAATATCGGGGGTCACCGGGGAGCTGTTTTTT
>.|TRBV9|TRBJ2-1|TRBD2|15
CASSVGGRGPNEQFF
TGTGCCAGCAGCGTAGGCGGGAGAGGGCCCAATGAGCAGTTCTTC
>.|TRBV6-4|TRBJ1-2|.|15
CASSDSSRTNYGYTF
TGTGCCAGCAGTGACTCGAGTCGGACTAACTATGGCTACACCTTC
>.|TRBV12-5|TRBJ2-5|.|14
CASGPTGSQETQYF
TGTGCTAGTGGGCCAACAGGGTCCCAAGAGACCCAGTACTTC
>.|TRBV29-1|TRBJ2-2|.|13
CSVDQGYTGELFF
TGCAGCGTTGATCAGGGATACACCGGGGAGCTGTTTTTT
>.|TRBV30|TRBJ1-4|.|11
CAWSRSEKLFF
TGTGCCTGGAGTAGGAGTGAAAAACTGTTTTTT
>few|TRBV6-5|TRBJ1-4|.|13
CASGPTANEKLFF
TGTGCCAGCGGACCAACAGCTAATGAAAAACTGTTTTTT
>.|TRBV9|TRBJ2-1|.|14
CASSVDGTYNEQFF
TGTGCCAGCAGCGTAGATGGCACCTACAATGAGCAGTTCTTC